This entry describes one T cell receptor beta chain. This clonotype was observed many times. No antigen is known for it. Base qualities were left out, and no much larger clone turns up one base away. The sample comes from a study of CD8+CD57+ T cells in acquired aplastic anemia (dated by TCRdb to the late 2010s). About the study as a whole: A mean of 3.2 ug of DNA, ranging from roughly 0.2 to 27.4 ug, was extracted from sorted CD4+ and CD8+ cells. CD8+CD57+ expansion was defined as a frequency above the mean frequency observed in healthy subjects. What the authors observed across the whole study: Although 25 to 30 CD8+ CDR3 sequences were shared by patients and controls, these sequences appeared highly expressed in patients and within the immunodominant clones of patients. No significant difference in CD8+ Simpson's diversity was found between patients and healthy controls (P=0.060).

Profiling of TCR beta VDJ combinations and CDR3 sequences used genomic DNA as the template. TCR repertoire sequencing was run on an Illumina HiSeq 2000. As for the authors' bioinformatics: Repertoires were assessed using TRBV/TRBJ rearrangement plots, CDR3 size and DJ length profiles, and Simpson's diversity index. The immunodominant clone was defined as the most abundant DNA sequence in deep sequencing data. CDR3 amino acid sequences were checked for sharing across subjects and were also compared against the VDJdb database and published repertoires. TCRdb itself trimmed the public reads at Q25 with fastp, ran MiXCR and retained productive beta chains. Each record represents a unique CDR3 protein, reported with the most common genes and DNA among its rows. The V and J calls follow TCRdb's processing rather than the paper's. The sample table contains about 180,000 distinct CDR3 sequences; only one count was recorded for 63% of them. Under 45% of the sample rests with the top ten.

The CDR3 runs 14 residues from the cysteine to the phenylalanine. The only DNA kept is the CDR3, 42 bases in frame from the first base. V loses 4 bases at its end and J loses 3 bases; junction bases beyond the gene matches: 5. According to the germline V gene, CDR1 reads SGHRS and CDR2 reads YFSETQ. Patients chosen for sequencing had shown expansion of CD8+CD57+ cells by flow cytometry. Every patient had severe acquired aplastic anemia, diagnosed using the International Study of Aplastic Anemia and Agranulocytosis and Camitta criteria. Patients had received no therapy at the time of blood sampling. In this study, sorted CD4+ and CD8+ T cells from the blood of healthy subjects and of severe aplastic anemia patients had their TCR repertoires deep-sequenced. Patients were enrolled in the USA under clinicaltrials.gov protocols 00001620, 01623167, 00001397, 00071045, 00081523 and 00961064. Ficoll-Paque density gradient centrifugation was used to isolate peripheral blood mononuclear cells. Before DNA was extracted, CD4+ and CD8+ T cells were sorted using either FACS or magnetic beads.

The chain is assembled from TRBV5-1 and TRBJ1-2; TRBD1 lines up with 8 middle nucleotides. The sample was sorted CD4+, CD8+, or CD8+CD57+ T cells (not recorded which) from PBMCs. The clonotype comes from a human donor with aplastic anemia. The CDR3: CASSATGQDYGYTF. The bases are TGCGCCAGCAGCGCCACGGGACAGGACTATGGCTACACCTTC. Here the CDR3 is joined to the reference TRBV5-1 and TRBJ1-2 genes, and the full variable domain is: KAGVTQTPRYLIKTRGQQVTLSCSPISGHRSVSWYQQTPGQGLQFLFEYFSETQRNKGNFPGRFSGRQFSNSRSEMNVSTLELGDSALYLCASSATGQDYGYTFGSGTRLTVV.